This T cell receptor (beta chain) was found in a study of post-analysis software for immune sequencing data. Prepared libraries of TCR beta cDNA carried unique molecular identifiers. In TCRdb, the PCR reads were re-called with MiXCR into one record per CDR3 protein. The sample includes about 540,000 distinct CDR3 sequences, roughly 34% seen only once; the top ten take about 5.6%. The TCR sequence derives from a girl aged 2-17 years with multiple sclerosis. What was sequenced was blood.

The CDR3 DNA reads TGCGCCAGCAGCTTGTCCCTCCAGGGGTGGGGACCCACAGATACGCAGTATTTT. Translating gives CASSLSLQGWGPTDTQYF. V is TRBV5-1 and J is TRBJ2-3; tentative D call: TRBD1 (6 bases). The ends were cut back, 1 base at V and 2 bases at J, with 20 bases in the middle. CDR1 and CDR2 (germline): SGHRS, YFSETQ. The CDR3 spans 18 residues. Supplemented by reference TRBV5-1 and TRBJ2-3, the full variable domain reads KAGVTQTPRYLIKTRGQQVTLSCSPISGHRSVSWYQQTPGQGLQFLFEYFSETQRNKGNFPGRFSGRQFSNSRSEMNVSTLELGDSALYLCASSLSLQGWGPTDTQYFGPGTRLTVL.